This T cell receptor beta chain was sequenced for a study of Graves' ophthalmopathy and Graves' hyperthyroidism. The TCR beta CDR3 regions underwent amplification from RNA transcripts. Amplification began with first-round RT-PCR using HTBI primers, then second-round multiplex PCR was performed. Using its own MiXCR run on the multiplex PCR reads, TCRdb lists one record per CDR3 protein. In the table there are some 150,000 distinct CDR3 sequences, just under 40% of which are singletons. This CDR3 has 12 residues. Trimming removed 5 bases from V and 2 bases from J, with 9 bases in between. Germline lookup yields CDR1 SQVTM and CDR2 ANQGSEA.

This sequence joins TRBV29-1 and TRBJ1-1, with D possibly matching TRBD1 (5 bases). Sequenced sample: peripheral blood. The sequence came from a man younger than 45 with Graves' ophthalmopathy. The CDR3 nucleotides are TGCAGCGTTTCGACAGTCAACACTGAAGCTTTCTTT. Its protein is CSVSTVNTEAFF.